This TCR beta chain was found in a study of cytomegalovirus exposure and HLA in healthy donors. At the level of the study: Earlier sequencing of 150 million to 200 million T cells yielded around 120 million unique TCR beta sequences.

Germline CDR1 SGHTS, CDR2 YDEGEE. Trimming took off 4 bases at V and 1 base at J, with 18 bases between the two ends. The CDR3 is 16 residues long. PCR was performed using 60 Vbeta and 13 Jbeta primers. Assay used: immunoSEQ multiplex PCR; TCRdb lists only in-frame clones, some missing. The top ten clones hold under 4.5% of a sample with 100,000 or so clones, 75% to 85% of them seen once. At collection, donors were nominally healthy, but unrecorded immune exposures were probable. Only a few counts were recorded for this clone. Source material: PBMCs. The source of this sequence is a woman between 50 and 59 years old in good health and CMV-seropositive. V is TRBV5-8 and J is TRBJ2-7; TRBD2 is a possible D gene (6 bases). CDR3 amino acids: CASSADRTGRSYEQYF. The CDR3 DNA reads as TGTGCCAGCAGCGCCGACCGGACGGGGAGGTCCTACGAGCAGTACTTC.